This T cell receptor beta chain was profiled in a study of tumor and adjacent non-tumor tissue in lung cancer. Study-wide background: The cohort had 12 adenocarcinoma, a couple of squamous cell and 1 small cell patients. The patients, approximately nine men and roughly 5 women, were about 31 to 80 with stage I to III disease.

Study findings and constraints: In normal lung, the top 100 clones were significantly more dominant than in tumor. Patients with more diverse tumor TCRs had worse survival.

V was shortened by 3 bases and J by 0 bases, with 12 bases between the two germline ends. This CDR3 is 15 amino acids long. The germline CDR1 and CDR2 sequences are SQVTM and ANQGSEA. A modified ARM-PCR protocol with three rounds of nested PCR amplified TCRbeta. TCRdb analysed the multiplex PCR reads with MiXCR anew, one entry per CDR3 protein. There are over 100,000 distinct CDR3 sequences in the sample; around 57% occur only once, and 15% to 20% lies in the top ten. RNA was extracted from bulk tissue without any cell sorting. More than 3 cm separated this lung sample from the edge of the tumor. Note on this clonotype: No antigen is known for it.

Sequencing was performed on distant non-tumor lung tissue. The clonotype was recovered from a man between 60 and 75 years old with non-small cell lung cancer. The chain employs TRBV29-1 and TRBJ2-1; TRBD1 is a possible D gene (5 bases). The CDR3, as DNA: TGCAGCGTTGATGGGGCATTGGACTCCTACAATGAGCAGTTCTTC. Protein sequence: CSVDGALDSYNEQFF.